One and the same sample provided the 10 T cell receptor beta chains below, sequenced in a study of blood T cell repertoires in COVID-19. TCRdb's table, derived via immunoSEQ multiplex PCR, lists solely in-frame clones and lacks some. Of some 200,000 clones listed, nearly 85% are singletons. What was sequenced was peripheral blood. The receptor source for this set is a woman aged 30 to 39 with COVID-19, enrolled during active disease.

This clone was counted a few times. The chain employs TRBV6-5 and TRBJ1-1, with D tentatively TRBD1 (5 bases). Germline-derived CDR1 and CDR2 are MNHEY and SVGAGI. Between the trimmed V and J ends, which lost 4 bases and 6 bases, there was a span of 12 bases. This CDR3 region has 13 residues. This CDR3 is CASSWRGLSEAFF. The CDR3 nucleotides are TGTGCCAGCAGTTGGCGGGGGTTGTCTGAAGCTTTCTTT.

The chain couples TRBV29-1 to TRBJ2-5; TRBD1 agrees at 7 bases. The trim removed 4 bases at V and 0 bases at J, leaving 2 bases unmatched. Per germline, CDR1 SQVTM and CDR2 ANQGSEA. The CDR3 has 13 amino acids. CDR3 coding DNA: TGCAGCGTTGCCGGACAGGACCAAGAGACCCAGTACTTC. It is translated as CSVAGQDQETQYF.

The V and J genes are TRBV5-4 and TRBJ1-1; 7 bases line up with TRBD1. CDR1 is SGHNT and CDR2 is YYREEE in the germline V gene (reference sequence). This CDR3 is built from 12 residues. V was pared by 4 bases and J by 8 bases, with 5 bases of the junction left unmatched. Here the CDR3 reads CASSATGQEAFF. CDR3 DNA: TGTGCCAGCAGCGCCACGGGACAGGAAGCTTTCTTT.

This clone has a single count. J is TRBJ2-1 and V is TRBV12-3 or TRBV12-4; D possibly corresponds to TRBD2 (5 bases). The CDR3 extends over 13 amino acids. V was pared by 6 bases and J by 10 bases, with 16 bases between. CDR3 sequence: CASRSLASREQFF. CDR3 DNA: TGTGCCAGCAGATCGCTAGCTTCTCGGGAGCAGTTCTTC.

The chain combines TRBV28 with TRBJ1-1, with D perhaps TRBD1 (6 bases). The V end was cut by 8 bases, the J end by 0 bases, with 16 bases between. Germline V lookup: CDR1 MDHEN, CDR2 SYDVKM. The CDR3 has 15 amino acids. CDR3: CASSHGTIMNTEAFF. The CDR3 nucleotides are TGTGCCAGCTCTCACGGGACAATTATGAACACTGAAGCTTTCTTT.

CDR3 DNA sequence: TGTGCCAGCAGGAGTTCCGGGACAGGGGACTATGGCTACACCTTC. It translates to CASRSSGTGDYGYTF. The J gene is TRBJ1-2, the V gene TRBV6-5, with TRBD1 matching over 10 bases. CDR3 size: 15 residues. Germline lookup yields CDR1 MNHEY and CDR2 SVGAGI. Trimming took 6 bases from V and 3 from J; bases not matched to a gene: 7.

The J gene is TRBJ2-5, the V gene TRBV5-4, with 8 bases that match TRBD2. The CDR3 covers 12 residues. CDR1 is SGHNT and CDR2 is YYREEE in the germline V gene (reference sequence). V lost 9 bases to trimming and J lost 5 bases; unmatched junction nucleotides: 6. The CDR3 nucleotides are TGTGCCACCGGGGGGGCGGGTGAGACCCAGTACTTC. Its protein product is CATGGAGETQYF. Together with reference TRBV5-4 and TRBJ2-5, the CDR3 gives the full variable domain: ETGVTQSPTHLIKTRGQQVTLRCSSQSGHNTVSWYQQALGQGPQFIFQYYREEENGRGNFPPRFSGLQFPNYSSELNVNALELDDSALYLCATGGAGETQYFGPGTRLLVL.

The V gene is TRBV9, the J gene TRBJ2-5; 10 nucleotides line up with TRBD2. Germline V lookup: CDR1 SGDLS, CDR2 YYNGEE. With V trimmed by 0 bases and J by 0 bases, 14 bases remained unmatched. CDR3 length: 20 residues. DNA for the CDR3: TGTGCCAGCAGCGTAGCCTCTAGCGGGAGAGGAGGGGTGTACCAAGAGACCCAGTACTTC. Protein: CASSVASSGRGGVYQETQYF.

This CDR3 is CASSTTPRLSSEQFF. As DNA, the CDR3 is TGTGCCAGCAGTACGACCCCTCGACTATCCAGTGAGCAGTTCTTC. The chain links TRBV6-2 or TRBV6-3 to TRBJ2-1, with D perhaps TRBD2 (5 bases). V lost 5 bases, J lost 9 bases, and 20 bases lay in between. The V gene's germline CDR1 is MNHEY and CDR2 SVGEGT. The CDR3 consists of 15 residues.

The chain joins TRBV4-3 to TRBJ2-3; 8 nucleotides line up with TRBD2. There are 16 residues in the CDR3. After removal of 1 base from V and 5 bases from J, the junction contained 8 bases not matched to a gene. Germline lookup yields CDR1 LGHNA and CDR2 YSLEER. CDR3 DNA sequence: TGCGCCAGCAGCCAAGTTAGCGGGACCGGAGGAGATACGCAGTATTTT. Amino acids: CASSQVSGTGGDTQYF.